The T cell receptor beta chain under discussion was sequenced for a study of identical twins. Points from the study as a whole: The authors noted that invariant MAIT and iNKT cells could partly confound zero-insertion analyses. Carriage of fewer insertions was seen in abundant cord blood beta clonotypes, whereas memory repertoires showed none. Compared with unrelated sharing, twin-shared out-of-frame alpha sequences had more low-probability sequences. Beta out-of-frame sequences showed weaker excess twin sharing.

This clonotype was seen repeatedly, ten times or more. Its antigen is unknown. The CDR3 is 12 amino acids. V lost 2 bases to trimming and J lost 16 bases; unmatched junction nucleotides: 8. Germline-derived CDR1 and CDR2 are SQVTM and ANQGSEA. TCRdb processed the 5' RACE reads anew with MiXCR; each CDR3 protein has one entry. Of some 240,000 distinct CDR3 sequences in the sample, approximately 10% were seen once. The chain has TRBV29-1 and TRBJ2-1, with TRBD1 matching over 10 bases. Sequencing input: memory T cells sorted from blood. The receptor was derived from a man aged 45-65 years in good health. CDR3 sequence: CSVENSDRGRFF. In DNA, the CDR3 is TGCAGCGTTGAAAACTCTGACAGGGGGCGCTTCTTC.